This T cell receptor (beta chain) was observed in a study of T cell responses to AZD1222 COVID-19 vaccine. Clones were read by immunoSEQ multiplex PCR, and TCRdb kept only the in-frame ones, dropping some. The repertoire holds 150,000 to 200,000 clones, 88% seen once, with more than 0.4% in the top ten. Trimming took 1 base from V and 9 from J, leaving 16 bases between them. This CDR3 is built from 15 residues. Germline V gives CDR1 SGHTA, CDR2 FQGNSA. The receptor was derived from an adult in good health. This chain connects TRBV7-2 to TRBJ1-5; D unresolved. The sequencing used peripheral blood, collected on day 0 of AZD1222 vaccination. The CDR3 loop reads CASSLVMASGRPQHF. Here the CDR3 DNA reads TGTGCCAGCAGCTTAGTTATGGCCTCCGGTCGGCCCCAGCATTTT. Looking up the rest from reference TRBV7-2 and TRBJ1-5 gives the full variable domain: GAGVSQSPSNKVTEKGKDVELRCDPISGHTALYWYRQSLGQGLEFLIYFQGNSAPDKSGLPSDRFSAERTGGSVSTLTIQRTQQEDSAVYLCASSLVMASGRPQHFGDGTRLSIL.